This TCR beta chain was found in a study of T cell repertoires in cytomegalovirus infection. Each CDR3 protein is one row after TCRdb ran MiXCR on the reads. There are about 340,000 distinct CDR3 sequences in the sample; 25% to 30% occur only once, and 20% lies in the top ten. Germline V gene sequence: CDR1 SQVTM, CDR2 ANQGSEA. This CDR3 has 12 residues. Trimming removed 4 bases at V and 10 bases at J, with 14 bases between. Concerning this clonotype: The antigen remains undetermined.

Sequencing used cultured PBMCs, obtained from culture after CMV antigen stimulation. This TCR derives from a human donor in good health (CMV status not recorded). Some clones in this sample may be carry-over from other donors' samples. V is TRBV29-1 and J is TRBJ1-5; D ambiguous. Here the CDR3 DNA reads TGCAGCGTTGTCCGGAATCGGCCTCCCCAGCATTTT. Translation: CSVVRNRPPQHF.